Described below is a single T cell receptor beta chain sequence and its context. The antigen is undetermined. The data were taken from a study of T cell responses to AZD1222 COVID-19 vaccine. Sequencing was performed with immunoSEQ multiplex PCR; in TCRdb, only in-frame clones are kept and a portion is missing. This table has some 140,000 clones, about 94% appearing once. Overall study findings and caveats: There were vaccine-associated CD4 TCRs across spike, dominant at 160-218 and 743-854.

V lost 2 bases, J lost 4 bases, and 8 bases stayed unmatched. CDR3 size: 17 residues. CDR1 and CDR2 from the germline V gene are MGHDK and SYGVNS. Sequenced material: peripheral blood, taken on day 0 of AZD1222 vaccination. This TCR derives from an adult in good health. The chain is built from TRBV25-1 and TRBJ2-2; TRBD1 agrees at 9 bases. CDR3 region: CASSEPYRGRGTGELFF. The CDR3 DNA follows: TGTGCCAGCAGTGAACCCTACAGGGGGCGAGGCACCGGGGAGCTGTTTTTT.